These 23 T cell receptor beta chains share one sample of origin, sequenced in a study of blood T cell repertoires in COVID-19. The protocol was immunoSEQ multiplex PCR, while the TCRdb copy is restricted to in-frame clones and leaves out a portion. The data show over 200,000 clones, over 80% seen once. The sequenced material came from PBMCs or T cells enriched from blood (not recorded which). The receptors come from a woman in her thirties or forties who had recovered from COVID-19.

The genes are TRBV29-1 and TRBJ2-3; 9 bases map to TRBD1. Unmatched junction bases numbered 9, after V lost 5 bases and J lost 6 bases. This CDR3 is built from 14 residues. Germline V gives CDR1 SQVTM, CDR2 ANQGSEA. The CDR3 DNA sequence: TGCAGCGTTCCCGGGACAGGGAGAAGGGATACGCAGTATTTT. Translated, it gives CSVPGTGRRDTQYF.

The CDR3 region has the DNA TGTGCCAGCAGCCCCACAGGGAACACCGGGGAGCTGTTTTTT. Translated, it gives CASSPTGNTGELFF. The V gene is TRBV5-6, the J gene TRBJ2-2, with D possibly TRBD1 on 5 matching bases. V dropped 4 bases and J dropped 1 base, with 8 bases sitting between them. CDR3 length equals 14 residues. CDR1 is SGHDT, CDR2 YYEEEE, per germline.

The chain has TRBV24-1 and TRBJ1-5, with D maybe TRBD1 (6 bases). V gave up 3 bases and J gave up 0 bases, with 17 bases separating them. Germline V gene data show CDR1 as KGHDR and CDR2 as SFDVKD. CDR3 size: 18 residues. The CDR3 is CATSDGRVRGYSNQPQHF. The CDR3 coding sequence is TGTGCCACCAGTGATGGCAGGGTAAGGGGGTATAGCAATCAGCCCCAGCATTTT.

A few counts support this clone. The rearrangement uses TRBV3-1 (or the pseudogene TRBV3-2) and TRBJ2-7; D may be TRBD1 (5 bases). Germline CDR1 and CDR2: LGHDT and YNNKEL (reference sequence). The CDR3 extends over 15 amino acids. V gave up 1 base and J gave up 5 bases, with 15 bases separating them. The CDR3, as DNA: TGTGCCAGCAGCCAAGTAGTCAGGGCTCGGAACGAGCAGTACTTC. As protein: CASSQVVRARNEQYF.

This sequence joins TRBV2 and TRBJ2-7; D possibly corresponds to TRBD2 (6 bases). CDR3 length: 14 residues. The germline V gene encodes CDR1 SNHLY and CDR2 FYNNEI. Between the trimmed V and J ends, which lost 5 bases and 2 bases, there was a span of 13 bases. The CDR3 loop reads CASSLAAAPYEQYF. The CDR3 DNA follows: TGTGCCAGCAGTTTAGCGGCAGCCCCCTACGAGCAGTACTTC.

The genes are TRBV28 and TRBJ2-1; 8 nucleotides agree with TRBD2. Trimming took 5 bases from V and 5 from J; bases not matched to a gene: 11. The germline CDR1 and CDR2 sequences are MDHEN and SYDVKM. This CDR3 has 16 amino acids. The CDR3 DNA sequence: TGTGCCAGCAGTCCCTATCCAGCGGGAGCTCACAATGAGCAGTTCTTC. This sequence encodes CASSPYPAGAHNEQFF.

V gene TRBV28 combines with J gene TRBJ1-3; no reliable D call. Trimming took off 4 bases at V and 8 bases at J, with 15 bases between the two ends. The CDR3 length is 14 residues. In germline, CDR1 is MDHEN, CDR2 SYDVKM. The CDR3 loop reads CASSSTDKRYTIYF. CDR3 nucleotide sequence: TGTGCCAGCAGTTCGACCGACAAACGGTACACCATATATTTT.

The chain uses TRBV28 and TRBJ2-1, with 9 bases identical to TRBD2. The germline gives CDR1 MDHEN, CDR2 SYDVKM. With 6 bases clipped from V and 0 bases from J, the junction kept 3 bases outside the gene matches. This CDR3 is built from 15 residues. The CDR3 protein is CASRLSGGSYNEQFF. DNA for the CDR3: TGTGCCAGCAGGCTTAGCGGGGGCTCCTACAATGAGCAGTTCTTC.

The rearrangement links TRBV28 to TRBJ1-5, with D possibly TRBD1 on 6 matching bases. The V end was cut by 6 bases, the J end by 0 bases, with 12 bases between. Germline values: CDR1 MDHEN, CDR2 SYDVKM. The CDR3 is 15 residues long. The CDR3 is CASSSGQTSNQPQHF. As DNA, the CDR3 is TGTGCCAGCAGCTCCGGACAGACTAGCAATCAGCCCCAGCATTTT.

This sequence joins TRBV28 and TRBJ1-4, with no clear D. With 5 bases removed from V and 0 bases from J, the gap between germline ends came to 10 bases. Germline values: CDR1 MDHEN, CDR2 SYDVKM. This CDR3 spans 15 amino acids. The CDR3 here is CASSPQRATNEKLFF. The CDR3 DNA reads TGTGCCAGCAGTCCACAGAGAGCAACTAATGAAAAACTGTTTTTT.

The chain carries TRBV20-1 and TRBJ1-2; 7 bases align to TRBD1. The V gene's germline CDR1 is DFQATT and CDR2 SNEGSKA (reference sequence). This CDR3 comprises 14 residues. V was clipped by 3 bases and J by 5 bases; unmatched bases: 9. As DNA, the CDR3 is TGCAGTGCTAGTGGGGCCGACAGGGCTTATGGCTACACCTTC. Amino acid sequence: CSASGADRAYGYTF.

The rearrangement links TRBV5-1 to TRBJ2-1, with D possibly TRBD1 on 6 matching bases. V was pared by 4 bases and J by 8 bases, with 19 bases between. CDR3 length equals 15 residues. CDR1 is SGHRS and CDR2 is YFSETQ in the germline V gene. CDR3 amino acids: CASSPSRQTGDEQFF. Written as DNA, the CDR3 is TGCGCCAGCAGCCCATCCCGCCAGACAGGCGATGAGCAGTTCTTC.

The DNA of the CDR3 is TGTGCCTGGAGCGCAGGAGGAGCGGGAGAGACCCAGTACTTC. As protein: CAWSAGGAGETQYF. The chain employs TRBV30 and TRBJ2-5; D perhaps matches TRBD2 (6 bases). CDR1 GTSNPN and CDR2 SVGIG come from the germline V gene (reference sequence). The CDR3 is made up of 14 amino acids. The V and J ends lost 3 bases and 4 bases respectively, with 15 bases between them.

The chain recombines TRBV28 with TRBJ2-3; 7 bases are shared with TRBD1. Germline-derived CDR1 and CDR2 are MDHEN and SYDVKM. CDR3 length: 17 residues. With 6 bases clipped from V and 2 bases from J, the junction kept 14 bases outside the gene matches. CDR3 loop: CASSKDLQGWYTDTQYF. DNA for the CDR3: TGTGCCAGCAGCAAAGATCTACAGGGGTGGTACACAGATACGCAGTATTTT.

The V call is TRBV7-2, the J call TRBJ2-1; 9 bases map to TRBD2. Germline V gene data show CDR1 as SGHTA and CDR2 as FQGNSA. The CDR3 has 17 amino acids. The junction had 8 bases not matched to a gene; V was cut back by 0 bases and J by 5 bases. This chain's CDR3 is CASSLAGTSFTNNEQFF. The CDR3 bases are TGTGCCAGCAGCTTAGCGGGGACTAGCTTTACCAACAATGAGCAGTTCTTC. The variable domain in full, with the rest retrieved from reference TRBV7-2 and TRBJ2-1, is GAGVSQSPSNKVTEKGKDVELRCDPISGHTALYWYRQSLGQGLEFLIYFQGNSAPDKSGLPSDRFSAERTGGSVSTLTIQRTQQEDSAVYLCASSLAGTSFTNNEQFFGPGTRLTVL.

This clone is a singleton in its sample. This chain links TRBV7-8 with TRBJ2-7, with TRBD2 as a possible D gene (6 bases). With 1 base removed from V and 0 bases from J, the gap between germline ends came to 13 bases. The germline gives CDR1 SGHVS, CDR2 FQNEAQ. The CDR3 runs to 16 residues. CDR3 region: CASSLEGREASYEQYV. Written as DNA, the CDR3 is TGTGCCAGCAGCTTAGAGGGCAGGGAGGCCTCCTACGAGCAGTACGTC.

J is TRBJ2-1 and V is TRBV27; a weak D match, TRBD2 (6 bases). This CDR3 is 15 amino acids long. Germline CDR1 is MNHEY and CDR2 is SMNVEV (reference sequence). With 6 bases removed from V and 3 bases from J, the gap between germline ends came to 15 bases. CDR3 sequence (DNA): TGTGCCAGCAGCGAAAATGGGAGGAGCTACAATGAGCAGTTCTTC. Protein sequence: CASSENGRSYNEQFF.

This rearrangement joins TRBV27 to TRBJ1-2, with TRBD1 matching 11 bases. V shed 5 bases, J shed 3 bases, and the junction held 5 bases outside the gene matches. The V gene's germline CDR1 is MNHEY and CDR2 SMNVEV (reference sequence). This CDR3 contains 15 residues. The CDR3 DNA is TGTGCCAGCAGTCCCCGGGACAGGGGGTACTATGGCTACACCTTC. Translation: CASSPRDRGYYGYTF.

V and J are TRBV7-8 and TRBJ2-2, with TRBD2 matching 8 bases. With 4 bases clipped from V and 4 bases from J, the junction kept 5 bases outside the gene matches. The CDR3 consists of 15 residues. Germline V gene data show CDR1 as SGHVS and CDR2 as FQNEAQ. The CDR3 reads CASSSGGVITGELFF. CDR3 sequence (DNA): TGTGCCAGCAGCTCCGGGGGGGTGATCACCGGGGAGCTGTTTTTT. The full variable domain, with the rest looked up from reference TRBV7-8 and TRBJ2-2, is GAGVSQSPRYKVAKRGQDVALRCDPISGHVSLFWYQQALGQGPEFLTYFQNEAQLDKSGLPSDRFFAERPEGSVSTLKIQRTQQEDSAVYLCASSSGGVITGELFFGEGSRLTVL.

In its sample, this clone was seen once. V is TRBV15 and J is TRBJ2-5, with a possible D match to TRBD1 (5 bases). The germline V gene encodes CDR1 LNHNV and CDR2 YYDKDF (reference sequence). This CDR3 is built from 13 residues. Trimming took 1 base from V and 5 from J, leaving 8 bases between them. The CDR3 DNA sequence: TGTGCCACCAGCAGAGCAGGGATTGAGACCCAGTACTTC. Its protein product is CATSRAGIETQYF.

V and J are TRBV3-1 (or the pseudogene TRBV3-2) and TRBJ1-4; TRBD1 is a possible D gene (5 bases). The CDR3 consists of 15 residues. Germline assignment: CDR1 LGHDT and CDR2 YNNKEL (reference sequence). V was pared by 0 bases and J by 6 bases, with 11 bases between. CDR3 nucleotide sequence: TGTGCCAGCAGCCAAGATGCGGGGGGGGATGAAAAACTGTTTTTT. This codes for CASSQDAGGDEKLFF.

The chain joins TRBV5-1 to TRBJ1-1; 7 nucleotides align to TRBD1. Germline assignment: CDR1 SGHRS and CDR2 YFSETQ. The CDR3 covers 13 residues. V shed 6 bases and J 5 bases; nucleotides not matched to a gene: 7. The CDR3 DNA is TGCGCCAGCAACGGACAGGCGGGGACTGAAGCTTTCTTT. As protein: CASNGQAGTEAFF.

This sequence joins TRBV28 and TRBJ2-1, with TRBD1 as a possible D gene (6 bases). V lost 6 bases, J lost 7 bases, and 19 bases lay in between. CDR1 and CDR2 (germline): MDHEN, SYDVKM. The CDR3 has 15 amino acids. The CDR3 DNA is TGTGCCAGCAGCCATAGGACAGCCCTAGGGAATGAGCAGTTCTTC. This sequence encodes CASSHRTALGNEQFF.